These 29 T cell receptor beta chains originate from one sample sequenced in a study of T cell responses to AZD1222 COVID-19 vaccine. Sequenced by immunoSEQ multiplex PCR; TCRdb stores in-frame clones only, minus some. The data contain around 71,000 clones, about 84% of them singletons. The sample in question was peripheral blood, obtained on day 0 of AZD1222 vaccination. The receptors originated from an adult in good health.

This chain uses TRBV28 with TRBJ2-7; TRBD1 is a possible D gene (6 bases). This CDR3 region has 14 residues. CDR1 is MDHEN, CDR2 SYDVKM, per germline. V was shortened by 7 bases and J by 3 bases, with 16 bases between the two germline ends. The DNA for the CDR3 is TGTGCCAGCAATCGATGGGCAGGGGACTACGAGCAGTACTTC. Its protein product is CASNRWAGDYEQYF.

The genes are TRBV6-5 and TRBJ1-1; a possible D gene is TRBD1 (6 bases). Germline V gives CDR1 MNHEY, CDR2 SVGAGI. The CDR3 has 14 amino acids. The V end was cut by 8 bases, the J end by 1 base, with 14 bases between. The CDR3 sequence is CASRYRVPNTEAFF. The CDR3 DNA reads TGTGCCAGCCGATACAGGGTCCCGAACACTGAAGCTTTCTTT.

CDR3 region: CASSPGALAGKTYNEQFF. The CDR3 nucleotides are TGTGCCAGCTCACCAGGGGCGCTAGCGGGGAAGACCTACAATGAGCAGTTCTTC. The chain has TRBV18 and TRBJ2-1; 9 bases match TRBD2. The V and J ends lost 2 bases and 2 bases, in that order; junction bases with no gene match: 10. This CDR3 is built from 18 residues. Per the germline V gene, CDR1 is KGHSH and CDR2 is LQKENI.

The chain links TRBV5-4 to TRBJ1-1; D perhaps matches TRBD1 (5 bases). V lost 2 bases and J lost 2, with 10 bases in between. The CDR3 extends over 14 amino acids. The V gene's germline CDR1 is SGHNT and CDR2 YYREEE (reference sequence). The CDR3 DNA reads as TGTGCCAGCAGCTTCCGGGACTTTAACACTGAAGCTTTCTTT. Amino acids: CASSFRDFNTEAFF.

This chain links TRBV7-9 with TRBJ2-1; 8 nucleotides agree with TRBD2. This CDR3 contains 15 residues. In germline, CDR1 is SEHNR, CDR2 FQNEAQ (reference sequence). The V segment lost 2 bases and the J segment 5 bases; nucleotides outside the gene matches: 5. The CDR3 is CASSLLSGDHNEQFF. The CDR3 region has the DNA TGTGCCAGCAGCTTACTTAGCGGGGATCACAATGAGCAGTTCTTC.

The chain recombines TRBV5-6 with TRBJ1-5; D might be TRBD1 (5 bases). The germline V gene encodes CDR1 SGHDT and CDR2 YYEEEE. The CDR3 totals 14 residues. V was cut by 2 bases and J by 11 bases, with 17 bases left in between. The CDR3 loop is CASSFQGAPGAQHF. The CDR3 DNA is TGTGCCAGCAGCTTCCAAGGGGCCCCCGGGGCCCAGCATTTT.

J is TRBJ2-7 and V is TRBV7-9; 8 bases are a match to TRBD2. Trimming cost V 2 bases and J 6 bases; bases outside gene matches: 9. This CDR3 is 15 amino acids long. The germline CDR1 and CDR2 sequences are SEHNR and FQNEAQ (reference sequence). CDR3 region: CASSLSTGGPSEQYF. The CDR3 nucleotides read TGTGCCAGCAGCTTATCTACGGGGGGGCCCAGCGAGCAGTACTTC.

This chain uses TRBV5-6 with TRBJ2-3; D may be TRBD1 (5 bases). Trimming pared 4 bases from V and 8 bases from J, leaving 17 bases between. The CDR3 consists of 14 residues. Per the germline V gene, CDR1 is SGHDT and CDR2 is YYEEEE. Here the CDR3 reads CASSAIGLGATQYF. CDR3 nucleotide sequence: TGTGCCAGCAGCGCCATAGGGCTAGGGGCTACGCAGTATTTT.

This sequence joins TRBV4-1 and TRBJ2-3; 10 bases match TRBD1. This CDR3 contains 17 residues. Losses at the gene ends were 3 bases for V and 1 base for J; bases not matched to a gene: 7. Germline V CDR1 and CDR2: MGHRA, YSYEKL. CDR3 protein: CASSHLTGTGGTDTQYF. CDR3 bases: TGCGCCAGCAGCCATCTTACCGGGACAGGGGGCACAGATACGCAGTATTTT.

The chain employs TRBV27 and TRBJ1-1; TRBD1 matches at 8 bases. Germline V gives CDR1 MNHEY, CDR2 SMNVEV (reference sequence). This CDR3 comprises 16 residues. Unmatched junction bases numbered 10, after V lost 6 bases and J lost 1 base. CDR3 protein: CASSHPLQGGNTEAFF. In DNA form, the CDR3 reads TGTGCCAGCAGCCATCCTCTACAGGGGGGGAACACTGAAGCTTTCTTT.

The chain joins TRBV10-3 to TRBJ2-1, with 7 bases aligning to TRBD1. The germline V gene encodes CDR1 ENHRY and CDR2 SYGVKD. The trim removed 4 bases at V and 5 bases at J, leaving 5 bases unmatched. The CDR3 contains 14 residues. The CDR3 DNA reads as TGTGCCATCAGTGTACGTGGGACAGACAATGAGCAGTTCTTC. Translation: CAISVRGTDNEQFF.

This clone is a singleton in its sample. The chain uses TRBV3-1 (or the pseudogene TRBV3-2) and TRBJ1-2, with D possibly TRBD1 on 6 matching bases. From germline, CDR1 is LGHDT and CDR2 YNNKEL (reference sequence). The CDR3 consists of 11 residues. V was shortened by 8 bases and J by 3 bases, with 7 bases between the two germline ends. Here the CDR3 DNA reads TGTGCCAGCCGGACAGACTATGGCTACACCTTC. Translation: CASRTDYGYTF.

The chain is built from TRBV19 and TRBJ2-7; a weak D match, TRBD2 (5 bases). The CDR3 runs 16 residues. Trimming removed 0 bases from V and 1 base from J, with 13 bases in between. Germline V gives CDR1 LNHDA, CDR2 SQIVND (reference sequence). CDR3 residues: CASSIDPGVESYEQYF. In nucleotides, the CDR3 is TGTGCCAGTAGTATAGACCCCGGGGTCGAGTCCTACGAGCAGTACTTC.

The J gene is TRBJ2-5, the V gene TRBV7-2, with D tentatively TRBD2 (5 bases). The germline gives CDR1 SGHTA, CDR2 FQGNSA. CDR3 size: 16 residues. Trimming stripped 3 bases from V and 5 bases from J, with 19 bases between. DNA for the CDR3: TGTGCCAGCAGCTTTGGTCGCCGAGGGAGTAGGGAGACCCAGTACTTC. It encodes CASSFGRRGSRETQYF. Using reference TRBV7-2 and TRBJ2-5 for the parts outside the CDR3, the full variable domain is GAGVSQSPSNKVTEKGKDVELRCDPISGHTALYWYRQSLGQGLEFLIYFQGNSAPDKSGLPSDRFSAERTGGSVSTLTIQRTQQEDSAVYLCASSFGRRGSRETQYFGPGTRLLVL.

DNA of the CDR3: TGTGCCAGCACCTTTCGGGATAGCAATCAGCCCCAGCATTTT. Translated: CASTFRDSNQPQHF. This sequence joins TRBV5-8 and TRBJ1-5; D remains ambiguous. V lost 6 bases to trimming and J lost 0 bases, with 10 bases between them. CDR3 size: 14 residues. CDR1 and CDR2 (germline): SGHTS, YDEGEE.

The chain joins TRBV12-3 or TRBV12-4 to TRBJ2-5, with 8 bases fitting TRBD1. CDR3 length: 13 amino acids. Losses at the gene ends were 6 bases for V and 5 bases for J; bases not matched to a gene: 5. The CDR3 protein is CASRRDRLETQYF. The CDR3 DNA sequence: TGTGCCAGCAGGCGGGACAGGCTGGAGACCCAGTACTTC.

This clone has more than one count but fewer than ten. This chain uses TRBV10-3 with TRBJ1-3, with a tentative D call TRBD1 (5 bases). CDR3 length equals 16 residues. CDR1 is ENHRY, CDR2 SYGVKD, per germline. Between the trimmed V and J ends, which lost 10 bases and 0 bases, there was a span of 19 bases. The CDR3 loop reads CATNPGTKSSGNTIYF. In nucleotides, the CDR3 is TGTGCCACCAACCCCGGGACGAAGAGCTCTGGAAACACCATATATTTT.

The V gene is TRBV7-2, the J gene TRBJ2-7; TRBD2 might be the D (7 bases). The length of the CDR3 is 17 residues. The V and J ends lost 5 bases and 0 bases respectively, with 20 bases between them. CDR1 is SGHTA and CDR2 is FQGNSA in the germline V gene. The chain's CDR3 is CASSPPVGGPSSYEQYF. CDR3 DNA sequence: TGTGCCAGCAGCCCCCCCGTGGGGGGGCCAAGCTCCTACGAGCAGTACTTC. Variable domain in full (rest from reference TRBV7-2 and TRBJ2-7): GAGVSQSPSNKVTEKGKDVELRCDPISGHTALYWYRQSLGQGLEFLIYFQGNSAPDKSGLPSDRFSAERTGGSVSTLTIQRTQQEDSAVYLCASSPPVGGPSSYEQYFGPGTRLTVT.

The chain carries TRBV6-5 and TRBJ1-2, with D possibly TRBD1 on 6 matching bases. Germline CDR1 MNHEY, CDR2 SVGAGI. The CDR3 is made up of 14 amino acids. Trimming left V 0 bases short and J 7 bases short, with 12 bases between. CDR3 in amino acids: CASSYSSVGAGYTF. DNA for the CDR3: TGTGCCAGCAGTTACTCGAGTGTGGGGGCTGGCTACACCTTC.

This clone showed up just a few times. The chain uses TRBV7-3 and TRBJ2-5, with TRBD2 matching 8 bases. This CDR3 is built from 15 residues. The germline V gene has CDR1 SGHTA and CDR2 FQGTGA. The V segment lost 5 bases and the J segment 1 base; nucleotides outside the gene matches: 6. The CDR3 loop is CASSPGGGSQETQYF. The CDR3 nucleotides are TGTGCCAGCAGCCCCGGGGGGGGATCCCAAGAGACCCAGTACTTC.

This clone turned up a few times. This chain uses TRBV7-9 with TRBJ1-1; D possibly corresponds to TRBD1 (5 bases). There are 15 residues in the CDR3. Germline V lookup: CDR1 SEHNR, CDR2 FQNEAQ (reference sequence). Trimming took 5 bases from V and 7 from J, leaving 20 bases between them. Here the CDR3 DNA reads TGTGCCAGCAGCCCATGGAGCGACAGACCTATTGAAGCTTTCTTT. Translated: CASSPWSDRPIEAFF.

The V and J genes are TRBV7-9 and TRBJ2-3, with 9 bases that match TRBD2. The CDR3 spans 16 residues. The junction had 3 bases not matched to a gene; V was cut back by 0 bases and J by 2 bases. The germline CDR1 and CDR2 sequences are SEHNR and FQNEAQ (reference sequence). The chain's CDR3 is CASSLASSGVTDTQYF. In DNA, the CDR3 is TGTGCCAGCAGCTTAGCCTCTAGCGGGGTCACAGATACGCAGTATTTT. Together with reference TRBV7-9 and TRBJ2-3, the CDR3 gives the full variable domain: DTGVSQNPRHKITKRGQNVTFRCDPISEHNRLYWYRQTLGQGPEFLTYFQNEAQLEKSRLLSDRFSAERPKGSFSTLEIQRTEQGDSAMYLCASSLASSGVTDTQYFGPGTRLTVL.

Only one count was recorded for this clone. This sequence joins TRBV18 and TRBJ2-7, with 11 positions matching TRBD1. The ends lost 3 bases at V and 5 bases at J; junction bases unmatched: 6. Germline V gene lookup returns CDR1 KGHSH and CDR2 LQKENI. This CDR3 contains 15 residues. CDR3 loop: CASSPGTGGYHEQYF. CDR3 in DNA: TGTGCCAGCTCACCCGGGACAGGGGGGTACCACGAGCAGTACTTC.

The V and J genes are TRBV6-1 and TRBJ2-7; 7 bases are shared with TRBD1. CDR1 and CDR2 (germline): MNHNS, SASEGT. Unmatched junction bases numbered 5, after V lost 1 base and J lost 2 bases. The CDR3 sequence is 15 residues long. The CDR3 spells CASSEGAGTAYEQYF. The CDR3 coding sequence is TGTGCCAGCAGTGAAGGCGCCGGGACAGCCTACGAGCAGTACTTC.

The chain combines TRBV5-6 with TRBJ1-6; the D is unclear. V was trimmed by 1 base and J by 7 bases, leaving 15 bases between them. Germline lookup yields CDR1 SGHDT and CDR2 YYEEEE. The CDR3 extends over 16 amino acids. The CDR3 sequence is CASSLWSGSNNSPLHF. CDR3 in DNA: TGTGCCAGCAGCTTGTGGTCGGGGTCTAACAATTCACCCCTCCACTTT.

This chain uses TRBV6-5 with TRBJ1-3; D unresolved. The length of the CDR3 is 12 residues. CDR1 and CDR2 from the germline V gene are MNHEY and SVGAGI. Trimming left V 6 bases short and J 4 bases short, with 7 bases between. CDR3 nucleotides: TGTGCCAGCAGCTACGGCGGAAACACCATATATTTT. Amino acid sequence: CASSYGGNTIYF.

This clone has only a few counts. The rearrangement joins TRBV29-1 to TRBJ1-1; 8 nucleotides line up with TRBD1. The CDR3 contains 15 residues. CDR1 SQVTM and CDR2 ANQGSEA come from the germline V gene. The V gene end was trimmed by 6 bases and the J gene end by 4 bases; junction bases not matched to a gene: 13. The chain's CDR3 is CSVRTWTGIGTEAFF. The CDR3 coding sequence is TGCAGCGTCCGAACATGGACAGGGATCGGCACTGAAGCTTTCTTT.

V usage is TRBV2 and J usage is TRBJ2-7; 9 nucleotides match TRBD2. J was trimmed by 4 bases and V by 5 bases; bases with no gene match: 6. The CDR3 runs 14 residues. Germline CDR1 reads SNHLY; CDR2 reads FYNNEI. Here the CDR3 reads CASSLGLAGYEQYF. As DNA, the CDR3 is TGTGCCAGCAGTCTGGGACTAGCCGGGTACGAGCAGTACTTC.

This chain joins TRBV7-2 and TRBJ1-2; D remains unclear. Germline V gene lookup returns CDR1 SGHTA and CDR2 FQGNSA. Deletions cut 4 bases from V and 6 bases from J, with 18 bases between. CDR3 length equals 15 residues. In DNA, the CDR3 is TGTGCCAGCAGCTCCACCCCCCCGACGAATAATGGCTACACCTTC. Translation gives CASSSTPPTNNGYTF.